Detailed here is one T cell receptor beta chain. The source of the sample is a study of blood T cell repertoires in COVID-19. Study summary: Both acute and convalescent COVID-19 samples were obtained from the United States, Italy and Spain. Sources were T cells, B-cell-depleted T cells, or PBMCs; the material itself was cDNA or gDNA.

Per the original data handling: Reference gene primer amplification yielded estimated nucleated cell counts. The assay was immunoSEQ multiplex PCR, and TCRdb's table has in-frame clones only and misses some. D and trimming come from the DNA, and the V and J calls and clone size come from that table. The sample has about 260,000 clones; 84% are singletons. Germline values: CDR1 MDHEN, CDR2 SYDVKM. The CDR3 loop spans 15 amino acids. Trimming at V came to 1 base and at J to 4 bases, leaving 6 bases not matched to a gene. The chain links TRBV28 to TRBJ2-7; TRBD2 matches at 8 bases. This sequence originates from a man in his sixties with acute or convalescent COVID-19. Material: peripheral blood. The CDR3 sequence is CASSLSSGRGYEQYF. CDR3 DNA: TGTGCCAGCAGTTTATCCTCCGGGAGGGGGTACGAGCAGTACTTC.